The T cell receptor (beta chain) described here comes from a study of cytomegalovirus exposure and HLA in healthy donors. The study, taken as a whole, reports: The study listed some 160 cytomegalovirus-associated TCR beta chains.

About this clone: The antigen is not known.

TCRdb's copy holds only in-frame clones and misses some; the assay was immunoSEQ multiplex PCR. The table records fewer than 250,000 clones, around 88% of them present only once. The CDR3 runs to 18 residues. Per the germline V gene, CDR1 is SGHRS and CDR2 is YFSETQ. J gave up 2 bases and V 4 bases, and 13 bases lay outside the gene matches. Material for sequencing was PBMCs. The TCR originated in a woman aged 18-29 years in good health and CMV-seronegative. The chain carries TRBV5-1 and TRBJ2-2, with TRBD2 identical over 8 bases. CDR3 DNA sequence: TGCGCCAGCAGCCCCCCACTCAGCGGGGGCTCTAACACCGGGGAGCTGTTTTTT. Translating gives CASSPPLSGGSNTGELFF.